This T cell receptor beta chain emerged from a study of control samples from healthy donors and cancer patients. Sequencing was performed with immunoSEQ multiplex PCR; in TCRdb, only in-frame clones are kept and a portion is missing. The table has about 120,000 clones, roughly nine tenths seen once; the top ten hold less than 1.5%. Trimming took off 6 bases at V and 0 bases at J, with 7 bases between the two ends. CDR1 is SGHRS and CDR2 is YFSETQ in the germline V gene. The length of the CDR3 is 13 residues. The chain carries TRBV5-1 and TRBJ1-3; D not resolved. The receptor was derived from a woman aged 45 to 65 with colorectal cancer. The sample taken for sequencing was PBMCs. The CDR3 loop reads CASTPSSGNTIYF. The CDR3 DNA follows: TGCGCCAGCACTCCTAGCTCTGGAAACACCATATATTTT. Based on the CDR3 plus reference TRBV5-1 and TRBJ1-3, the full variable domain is KAGVTQTPRYLIKTRGQQVTLSCSPISGHRSVSWYQQTPGQGLQFLFEYFSETQRNKGNFPGRFSGRQFSNSRSEMNVSTLELGDSALYLCASTPSSGNTIYFGEGSWLTVV.